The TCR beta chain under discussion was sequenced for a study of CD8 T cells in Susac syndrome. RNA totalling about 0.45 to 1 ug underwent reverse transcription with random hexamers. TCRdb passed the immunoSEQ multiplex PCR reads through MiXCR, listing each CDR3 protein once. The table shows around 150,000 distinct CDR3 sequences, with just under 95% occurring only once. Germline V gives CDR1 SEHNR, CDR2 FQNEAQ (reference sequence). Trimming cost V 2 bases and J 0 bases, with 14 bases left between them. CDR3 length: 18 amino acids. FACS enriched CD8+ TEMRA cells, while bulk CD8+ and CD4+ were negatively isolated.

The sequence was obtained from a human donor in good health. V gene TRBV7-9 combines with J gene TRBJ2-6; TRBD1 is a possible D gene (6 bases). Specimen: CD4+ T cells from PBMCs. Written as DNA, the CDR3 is TGTGCCAGCAGCTTAAGGGACACCTTATTCTCTGGGGCCAACGTCCTGACTTTC. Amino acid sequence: CASSLRDTLFSGANVLTF.